Listed below are T cell receptor beta chains from one sample, sequenced in a study of blood T cell repertoires in COVID-19. The data were produced by immunoSEQ multiplex PCR, yet TCRdb's version contains in-frame clones alone and is incomplete. Counted here are about 64,000 clones, around 82% occurring once; the ten biggest clones make up approximately 14%. Sequenced input: peripheral blood. These receptors were taken from a man in his sixties with COVID-19, enrolled during active disease. Each CDR3 is given with its conserved first and last residue. D genes are given only for firm matches. Some rows mark clone size as missing; the rest say once, few, many or name a class of expanded clone.

D	J	V	size	DNA	CDR3
TRBD1	TRBJ2-7	TRBV3-1/TRBV3-2	.	TGTGCCAGCAGCCTAACCGCGGGACAGGGCTCCTACGAGCAGTACTTC	CASSLTAGQGSYEQYF
.	TRBJ2-1	TRBV28	.	TGTGCCAGCATAGGAGGAGGCTCCTACAATGAGCAGTTCTTC	CASIGGGSYNEQFF
TRBD1	TRBJ1-3	TRBV28	.	TGTGCCAGCAGTCCCGCGGGACAGGGCGGAAACACCATATATTTT	CASSPAGQGGNTIYF
.	TRBJ1-2	TRBV30	.	TGTGCCTGGAACCCCGGGATAGGCTATGGCTACACCTTC	CAWNPGIGYGYTF
TRBD2	TRBJ2-1	TRBV5-1	.	TGCGCCAGCAGCTTGGATAGCGGGACATACAATGAGCAGTTCTTC	CASSLDSGTYNEQFF
TRBD1	TRBJ2-5	TRBV30	.	TGTGCCTGGAGTGTGGTCCCACAGGGGGGAGGAGAGACCCAGTACTTC	CAWSVVPQGGGETQYF
TRBD1	TRBJ1-5	TRBV2	.	TGTGCCAGCAGATACGGGACAGGGGGTGGCAATCAGCCCCAGCATTTT	CASRYGTGGGNQPQHF
TRBD2	TRBJ2-7	TRBV15	.	TGTGCCACCAGCAGAGATTTGGCTAGCGGAACCTACGAGCAGTACTTC	CATSRDLASGTYEQYF
.	TRBJ2-7	TRBV6-5	.	TGTGCCAGCAGAATAGGCGGGGTCTCCTACGAGCAGTACTTC	CASRIGGVSYEQYF
TRBD1	TRBJ1-6	TRBV19	few	TGTGCCAGTTCACCGGGACAGAATAATTCACCCCTCCACTTT	CASSPGQNNSPLHF
TRBD2	TRBJ2-1	TRBV5-1	once	TGCGCCAGCAGCTCGGCTAGCGGGAGTTCCTCCTACAATGAGCAGTTCTTC	CASSSASGSSSYNEQFF
TRBD1	TRBJ1-6	TRBV6-5	many	TGTGCCAGCAGTTACGTTCAGGGGGCATATTCACCCCTCCACTTT	CASSYVQGAYSPLHF
.	TRBJ1-1	TRBV5-1	.	TGCGCCAGCAGCCCGGGACACTACACTGAAGCTTTCTTT	CASSPGHYTEAFF
.	TRBJ2-5	TRBV5-4	.	TGTGCCAGCAGCTTACCGGGACTTGGAGAGCAAGAGACCCAGTACTTC	CASSLPGLGEQETQYF
TRBD1	TRBJ1-5	TRBV19	.	TGTGCCAGTAGTACTCGACAGGGTTCGAGCAATCAGCCCCAGCATTTT	CASSTRQGSSNQPQHF
TRBD2	TRBJ2-7	TRBV11-2	.	TGTGCCAGCACCTTTGAGGCGGGAGTAAGGGACGAGCAGTACTTC	CASTFEAGVRDEQYF
.	TRBJ2-7	TRBV2	few	TGTGCCAGCAGTAGCATGATGAGGCAGGGGGGCGACGAGCAGTACTTC	CASSSMMRQGGDEQYF
.	TRBJ2-3	TRBV7-9	once	TGTGCCAGCAGTTGGCCCGGACAGTCCCCGGATACGCAGTATTTT	CASSWPGQSPDTQYF
TRBD2	TRBJ2-2	TRBV7-6	.	TGTGCCAGCAGCTTACTTGAGACTAGCGGGGCGAACACCGGGGAGCTGTTTTTT	CASSLLETSGANTGELFF
TRBD1	TRBJ1-1	TRBV5-1	.	TGCGCCAGCAGGGTGGGACAGGGGGACACTGAAGCTTTCTTT	CASRVGQGDTEAFF
.	TRBJ2-6	TRBV7-9	.	TGTGCCAGCAGCCCGAGGAGGGCCCCCTCTGGGGCCAACGTCCTGACTTTC	CASSPRRAPSGANVLTF
.	TRBJ1-3	TRBV19	.	TGTGCCAGTAGTCTAACTGGTGCTGGAAACACCATATATTTT	CASSLTGAGNTIYF
.	TRBJ1-1	TRBV19	.	TGTGCCAGTAGTATCCCGGACAGCCTTGAAGCTTTCTTT	CASSIPDSLEAFF
.	TRBJ2-4	TRBV15	.	TGTGCCACCAGCAGAGATGCGGTGGGTGGTAAAAACATTCAGTACTTC	CATSRDAVGGKNIQYF
TRBD2	TRBJ2-7	TRBV7-2	few	TGTGCCAGCAGCTCATCTAGCGGGAGTAGGGGGTACGAGCAGTACTTC	CASSSSSGSRGYEQYF
.	TRBJ2-7	TRBV30	.	TGTGCCTGGAACAGGGGAGGCTACGAGCAGTACTTC	CAWNRGGYEQYF
TRBD1	TRBJ1-6	TRBV11-2	once	TGTGCCAGCAGCTTCCGGGACAGGGCTTCACCCCTCCACTTT	CASSFRDRASPLHF
.	TRBJ1-2	TRBV5-4	.	TGTGCCATGAAAGGGGCTAACTATGGCTACACCTTC	CAMKGANYGYTF